This T cell receptor (beta chain) was sequenced during a study of T cell responses to AZD1222 COVID-19 vaccine. The protocol was immunoSEQ multiplex PCR, while the TCRdb copy is restricted to in-frame clones and leaves out a portion. Of about 150,000 clones in the sample, about 80% were seen once. Study-wide findings and caveats: Repertoires in all cases were sampled only once the peak T cell response had passed.

Notes on this clone: Its antigen is undetermined.

The length of the CDR3 is 10 residues. V was pared by 8 bases and J by 7 bases, with 12 bases between. Germline CDR1 is DFQATT and CDR2 is SNEGSKA (reference sequence). The rearrangement joins TRBV20-1 to TRBJ2-7; either TRBD1 or TRBD2 may supply D (5 bases each). The source material was peripheral blood, sampled on day 0 of AZD1222 vaccination. This TCR derives from an adult in good health. The CDR3 sequence: CSPSGGEQYF. CDR3 coding DNA: TGCAGTCCCAGTGGGGGAGAGCAGTACTTC.